The text below deals with one TCR beta chain. The sample is drawn from a study of T cell changes during pregnancy in multiple sclerosis. The repertoire was sequenced with immunoSEQ multiplex PCR; TCRdb's copy has only in-frame clones and lacks some. This sample has tens of thousands of clones, with 92% found just once. The germline V and J ends were trimmed by 2 bases and 0 bases, with 8 bases remaining between them. Looked up from germline, CDR1 is LGHNA and CDR2 is YNFKEQ. There are 15 residues in the CDR3. The sample was CD4+ T cells from peripheral blood mononuclear cells, taken in the third trimester of pregnancy. The rearrangement links TRBV4-2 to TRBJ1-3, with D possibly TRBD1 on 5 matching bases. This receptor was identified in a female donor with multiple sclerosis, enrolled in a pregnancy study. Here the CDR3 reads CASSQPTVSGNTIYF. In DNA, the CDR3 is TGTGCCAGCAGCCAACCGACAGTCTCTGGAAACACCATATATTTT.